The source of this T cell receptor beta chain is a study of blood T cell repertoires in COVID-19. Study-level information: The cDNA or gDNA used as material had been derived from T cells, B-cell-depleted T cells, or PBMCs.

V was trimmed by 2 bases and J by 2 bases, leaving 8 bases between them. Germline V gene data show CDR1 as MRHNA and CDR2 as SNTAGT. The CDR3 loop spans 14 amino acids. Data came from immunoSEQ multiplex PCR; TCRdb stores just in-frame clones and leaves some out. The sample contains more than 200,000 clones, about 91% of which appear only once. The sample taken for sequencing was peripheral blood. This chain connects TRBV6-4 to TRBJ2-3; D not certain. The TCR originated in an elderly man with acute or convalescent COVID-19. CDR3 DNA sequence: TGTGCCAGCAGTGACGACAAGGCCACAGATACGCAGTATTTT. It yields the protein CASSDDKATDTQYF.